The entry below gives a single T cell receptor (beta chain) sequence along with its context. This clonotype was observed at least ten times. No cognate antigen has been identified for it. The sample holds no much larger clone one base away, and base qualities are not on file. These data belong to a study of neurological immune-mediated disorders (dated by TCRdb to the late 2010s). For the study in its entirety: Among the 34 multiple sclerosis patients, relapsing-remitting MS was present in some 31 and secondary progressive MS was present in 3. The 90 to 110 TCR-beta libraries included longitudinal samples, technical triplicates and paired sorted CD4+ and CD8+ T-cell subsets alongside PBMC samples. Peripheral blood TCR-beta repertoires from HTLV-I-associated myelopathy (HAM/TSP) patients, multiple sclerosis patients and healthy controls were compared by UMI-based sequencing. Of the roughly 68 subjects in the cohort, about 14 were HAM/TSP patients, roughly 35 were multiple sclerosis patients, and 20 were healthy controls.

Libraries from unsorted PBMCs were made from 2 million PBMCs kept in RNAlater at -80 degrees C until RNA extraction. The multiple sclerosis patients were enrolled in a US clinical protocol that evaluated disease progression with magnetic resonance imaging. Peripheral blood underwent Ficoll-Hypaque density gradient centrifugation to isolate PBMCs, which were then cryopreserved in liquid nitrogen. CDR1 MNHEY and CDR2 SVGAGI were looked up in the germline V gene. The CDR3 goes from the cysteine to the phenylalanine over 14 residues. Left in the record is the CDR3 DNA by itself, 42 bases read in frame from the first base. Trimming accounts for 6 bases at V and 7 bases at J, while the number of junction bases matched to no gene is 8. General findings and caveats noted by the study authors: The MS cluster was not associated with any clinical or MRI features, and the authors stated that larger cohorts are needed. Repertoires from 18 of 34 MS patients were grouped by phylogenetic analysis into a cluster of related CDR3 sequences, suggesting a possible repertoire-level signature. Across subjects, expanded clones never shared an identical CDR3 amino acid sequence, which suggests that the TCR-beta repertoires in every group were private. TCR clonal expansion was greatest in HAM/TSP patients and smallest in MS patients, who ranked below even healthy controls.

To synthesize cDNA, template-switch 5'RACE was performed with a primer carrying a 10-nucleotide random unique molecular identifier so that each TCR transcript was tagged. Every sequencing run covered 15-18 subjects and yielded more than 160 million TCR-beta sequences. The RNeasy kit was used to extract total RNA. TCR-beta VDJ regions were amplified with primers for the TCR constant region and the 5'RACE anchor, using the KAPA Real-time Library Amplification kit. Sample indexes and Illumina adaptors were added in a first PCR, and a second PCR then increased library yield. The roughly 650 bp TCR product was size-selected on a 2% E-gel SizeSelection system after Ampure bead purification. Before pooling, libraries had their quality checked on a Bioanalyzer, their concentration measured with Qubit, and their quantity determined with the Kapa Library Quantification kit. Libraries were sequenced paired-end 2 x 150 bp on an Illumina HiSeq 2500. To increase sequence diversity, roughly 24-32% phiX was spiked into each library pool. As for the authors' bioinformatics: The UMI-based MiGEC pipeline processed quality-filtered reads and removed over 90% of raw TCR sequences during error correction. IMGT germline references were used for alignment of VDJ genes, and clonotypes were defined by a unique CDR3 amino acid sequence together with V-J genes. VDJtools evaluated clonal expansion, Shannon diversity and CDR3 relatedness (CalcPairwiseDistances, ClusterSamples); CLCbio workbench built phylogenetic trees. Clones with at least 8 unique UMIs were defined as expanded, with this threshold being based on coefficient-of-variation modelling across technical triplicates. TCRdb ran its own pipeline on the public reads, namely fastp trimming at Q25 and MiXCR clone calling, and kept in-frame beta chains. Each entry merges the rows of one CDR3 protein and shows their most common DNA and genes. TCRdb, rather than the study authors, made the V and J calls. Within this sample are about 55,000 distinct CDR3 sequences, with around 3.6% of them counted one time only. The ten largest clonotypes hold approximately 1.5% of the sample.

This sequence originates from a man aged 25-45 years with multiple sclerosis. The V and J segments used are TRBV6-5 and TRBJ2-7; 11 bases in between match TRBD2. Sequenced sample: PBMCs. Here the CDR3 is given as CASSLRLAGGEQYF. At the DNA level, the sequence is TGTGCCAGCAGCTTGCGGCTAGCGGGAGGAGAGCAGTACTTC.